The rows below give T cell receptor beta chains drawn from one sample of a study of shared clonotypes between healthy human individuals. The method was immunoSEQ multiplex PCR; TCRdb's version includes in-frame clones alone and lacks a portion of them. Altogether millions of clones are present, approximately 90% being singletons, with the ten largest covering about 0.13%. Sequencing input: naive CD4+ T cells sorted from blood. These receptors were collected from a man aged 18 to 30 in good health. The CDR3 runs from the conserved cysteine through the conserved F or W. D genes are given only for firm matches. A row's size may be missing; if present it is once, few, many or a size class.

clone size	V gene	D gene	J gene	CDR3 DNA	CDR3 protein
.	TRBV10-3	.	TRBJ2-7	TGTGCCGTCCGATCAGGGACTGGGGGTGAGCAGTACTTC	CAVRSGTGGEQYF
.	TRBV7-9	.	TRBJ2-5	TGTGCCAGCAGCCGCTGGACAGTGGAAACCCAGTACTTC	CASSRWTVETQYF
.	TRBV5-1	TRBD2	TRBJ2-7	TGCGCCAGCAGGGTTGGGACTAGCGGATACTCCTACGAGCAGTACTTC	CASRVGTSGYSYEQYF
.	TRBV18	.	TRBJ2-1	TGTGCCAGCTCACCTCAGGAAGGGCGCGGGAATGAGCAGTTCTTC	CASSPQEGRGNEQFF
.	TRBV28	TRBD1	TRBJ1-2	TGTGCCAGCAGTTCGAGGACAGGGGGCTTGAATGGCTACACCTTC	CASSSRTGGLNGYTF
.	TRBV2	.	TRBJ1-2	TGTGCCAGCAGCGTGGGGACTGACAACTATGGCTACACCTTC	CASSVGTDNYGYTF
once	TRBV2	.	TRBJ1-2	TGTGCCAGCAGTGGGGAAGTCGGTGGCTACACCTTC	CASSGEVGGYTF
.	TRBV30	.	TRBJ2-7	TGTGCCTGGAAGGCAGGAACCTACGAGCAGTACTTC	CAWKAGTYEQYF
.	TRBV5-4	.	TRBJ2-7	TGTGCCAGCAGCTTACTCACCTGGGGTACCTCCTACGAGCAGTACTTC	CASSLLTWGTSYEQYF
.	TRBV5-5	.	TRBJ2-4	TGTGCCAGCAGCTTGTATGTCGACTCTCAGTCGCTCAACTTC	CASSLYVDSQSLNF
.	TRBV19	TRBD2	TRBJ2-7	TGTGCCAGTAGAAAGACTAGCGGGAGGGCCTACGAGCAGTACTTC	CASRKTSGRAYEQYF
.	TRBV27	.	TRBJ1-2	TGTGCCAGCAGTTGGGATCAGGGATATGGCTACACCTTC	CASSWDQGYGYTF
.	TRBV6-5	.	TRBJ2-3	TGTGCCAGCAGTTACCCCGCAGATACGCAGTATTTT	CASSYPADTQYF
.	TRBV27	.	TRBJ1-1	TGTGCCAGCAGTTGGGTATCGAACACTGAAGCTTTCTTT	CASSWVSNTEAFF
.	TRBV5-1	.	TRBJ2-5	TGCGCCAGCAGCTTGGACGGGCTCGGGGGAGAGACCCAGTACTTC	CASSLDGLGGETQYF
.	TRBV5-1	TRBD1	TRBJ2-1	TGCGCCAGCAGCCCCCGGGACAGGGTGTCCAATGAGCAGTTCTTC	CASSPRDRVSNEQFF
.	TRBV4-1	.	TRBJ1-2	TGCGCCAGCAGCCAAGGATCCCTAACGCGAGGCTACACCTTC	CASSQGSLTRGYTF
.	TRBV5-4	.	TRBJ2-7	TGTGCCAGCAGCTTGGGGGCCGGTAAAAGCTCCTACGAGCAGTACTTC	CASSLGAGKSSYEQYF
.	TRBV6-5	TRBD2	TRBJ2-3	TGTGCCAGCAGTGGGACTAGCGGGAACTCGGATACGCAGTATTTT	CASSGTSGNSDTQYF
.	TRBV5-5	.	TRBJ1-2	TGTGCCAGCAGCTTGGCTCAGGTCTATGGCTACACCTTC	CASSLAQVYGYTF
.	TRBV19	TRBD2	TRBJ2-7	TGTGCCAGTAGTAGGGGACTAGCGGGAGTATACGAGCAGTACTTC	CASSRGLAGVYEQYF
.	TRBV10-3	.	TRBJ2-5	TGTGCCACCTCCGGCGGGGAGACCCAGTACTTC	CATSGGETQYF
once	TRBV7-3	TRBD1	TRBJ2-1	TGTGCCAGCAGCCCGGGACAGGCGTACAATGAGCAGTTCTTC	CASSPGQAYNEQFF
.	TRBV18	TRBD2	TRBJ2-7	TGTGCCAGCTCCCAAGGACTAGCGGGAGGCCGTTCCTACGAGCAGTACTTC	CASSQGLAGGRSYEQYF
.	TRBV2	TRBD1	TRBJ1-5	TGTGCCAGCAGTGAATTGGTAGGGGGCGGGTATAGCAATCAGCCCCAGCATTTT	CASSELVGGGYSNQPQHF
.	TRBV28	TRBD1	TRBJ1-6	TGTGCCAGCAGCAGGGACAGGGGGTCCTATAATTCACCCCTCCACTTT	CASSRDRGSYNSPLHF
once	TRBV28	TRBD2	TRBJ2-1	TGTGCCAGCAGTTCCCCGGGACTAGCGTTTAATGAGCAGTTCTTC	CASSSPGLAFNEQFF
.	TRBV6-6	.	TRBJ1-6	TGTGCCAGCATGCCCGAACATCGGGCCGATAATTCACCCCTCCACTTT	CASMPEHRADNSPLHF
.	TRBV15	TRBD2	TRBJ2-7	TGTGCCACCAGCAGTAGCGGGAGGTCCGAGCAGTACTTC	CATSSSGRSEQYF
.	TRBV4-3	TRBD1	TRBJ2-7	TGCGCCAGCAGCCAAGGTCCGGGACAGGCCTACGAGCAGTACTTC	CASSQGPGQAYEQYF
.	TRBV11-2	.	TRBJ1-6	TGTGCCAGCAGCGACGTTAAAACAGCGGGCAGCTATAATTCACCCCTCCACTTT	CASSDVKTAGSYNSPLHF
once	TRBV30	TRBD1	TRBJ2-3	TGTGCCCACGCAATGTGGACAGGGGCCAAAGATACGCAGTATTTT	CAHAMWTGAKDTQYF
once	TRBV9	TRBD2	TRBJ2-7	TGTGCCAGCAGCGTAGGGACTAGCGGAACCTACGAGCAGTACTTC	CASSVGTSGTYEQYF
.	TRBV12-5	.	TRBJ1-2	TGTGCTAGTGGTTTCGGTAATATTGGGGAGAGTGGCTACACCTTC	CASGFGNIGESGYTF
.	TRBV6-5	.	TRBJ2-7	TGTGCCAGCAGTTTCATCTACGAGCAGTACTTC	CASSFIYEQYF
.	TRBV5-1	.	TRBJ1-1	TGCGCCAGCAGCTTGGGGGCATTCCTGGGGGACACTGAAGCTTTCTTT	CASSLGAFLGDTEAFF
.	TRBV5-4	TRBD1	TRBJ1-2	TGTGCCAGCAGTCCCCCGGGACAGGGGCACTATGGCTACACCTTC	CASSPPGQGHYGYTF
.	TRBV6-6	.	TRBJ1-2	TGTGCCAGCAGCCCCTTTCGGAAACCCTATGGCTACACCTTC	CASSPFRKPYGYTF
.	TRBV21-1	.	TRBJ1-5	TGTGCCAGCACCCCCGGGCTGGTTGAGGGCAATCAGCCCCAGCATTTT	CASTPGLVEGNQPQHF
.	TRBV14	.	TRBJ2-1	TGTGCCAGCAGCCAACTATCCGGGAGCTCCTACAATGAGCAGTTCTTC	CASSQLSGSSYNEQFF
once	TRBV7-2	TRBD2	TRBJ2-7	TGTGCCAGCAGCTTAGACCGGCGGGAGGCGAGGGAGCAGTACTTC	CASSLDRREAREQYF
.	TRBV18	.	TRBJ2-5	TGTGCCAGCTCCGGGCAGCGAGAAGAGACCCAGTACTTC	CASSGQREETQYF
.	TRBV4-3	TRBD1	TRBJ1-6	TGCGCCAGCAGCCAAGAAACAGGGGATATATCACCCCTCCACTTT	CASSQETGDISPLHF
once	TRBV7-9	.	TRBJ2-5	TGTGCCAGCAGCTTAGTGTCGGGGCAGGCAGAGACCCAGTACTTC	CASSLVSGQAETQYF
.	TRBV7-2	.	TRBJ2-5	TGTGCCAGCAGCCCACGTGGATCCCTGAAAGAGACCCAGTACTTC	CASSPRGSLKETQYF
.	TRBV11-3	.	TRBJ2-5	TGTGCCAGCAGTCTCGGACTGGCGGAGACCCAGTACTTC	CASSLGLAETQYF
.	TRBV23-1	TRBD2	TRBJ2-1	TGCGCCAGTCGATCTAGCGGGGCTTCCTACAATGAGCAGTTCTTC	CASRSSGASYNEQFF
.	TRBV19	TRBD1	TRBJ2-2	TGTGCCAGTCGGAGACAGGGGGGGACCGGGGAGCTGTTTTTT	CASRRQGGTGELFF
.	TRBV6-4	.	TRBJ2-7	TGTGCCAGCAGTGAGTCTAGCGTCCACGAGCAGTACTTC	CASSESSVHEQYF
.	TRBV7-9	TRBD2	TRBJ2-7	TGTGCCAGCGCCGGGGAGGGTAGCTCCTACGAGCAGTACTTC	CASAGEGSSYEQYF
.	TRBV2	.	TRBJ2-6	TGTGCCAGCAGTGGCGCCCGACCAGGGGGGGCCAACGTCCTGACTTTC	CASSGARPGGANVLTF
few	TRBV7-2	.	TRBJ1-4	TGTGCCAGCAGCTTAGTGGGGACAACTAATGAAAAACTGTTTTTT	CASSLVGTTNEKLFF
.	TRBV10-3	TRBD2	TRBJ2-3	TGTGCCATCAGGAGCGGGGGGGAGGCAGATACGCAGTATTTT	CAIRSGGEADTQYF
.	TRBV18	.	TRBJ1-2	TGTGCCAGCTCACCCCAGGGGAATGGCTATGGCTACACCTTC	CASSPQGNGYGYTF
.	TRBV7-3	TRBD1	TRBJ1-1	TGTGCCAGCAGCTCGGACAGGGCGAACACTGAAGCTTTCTTT	CASSSDRANTEAFF
.	TRBV7-2	TRBD1	TRBJ1-2	TGTGCCGGAAGACAGGGTTCGTCTTATGGCTACACCTTC	CAGRQGSSYGYTF
.	TRBV2	TRBD1	TRBJ2-7	TGTGCCAGCAGTAGACAGGGGAACTCCTACGAGCAGTACTTC	CASSRQGNSYEQYF